These 9 T cell receptor beta chains came from one sample sequenced in a study of OX40 agonist ivuxolimab in advanced cancers. Assay used: immunoSEQ multiplex PCR; TCRdb lists only in-frame clones, some missing. This table holds over 20,000 clones, 80% to 90% found once. The starting material was CD4+ or CD8+ T cells sorted from blood, obtained in a trial of the OX40 agonist ivuxolimab. The receptors originated from an adult with an advanced solid tumor such as melanoma, head and neck, liver or kidney cancer.

The genes are TRBV5-6 and TRBJ2-7; weak D call: TRBD2 (5 bases). Deletions cut 2 bases from V and 4 bases from J, with 7 bases between. This CDR3 comprises 12 residues. Per germline, CDR1 SGHDT and CDR2 YYEEEE. The CDR3 coding sequence is TGTGCCAGCAGCTTTAGAGGGTACGAGCAGTACTTC. Amino acids: CASSFRGYEQYF.

This clone was seen once. V gene TRBV6-1 combines with J gene TRBJ2-7; 8 bases map to TRBD2. CDR3 length equals 15 residues. V shed 0 bases, J shed 1 base, and the junction held 2 bases outside the gene matches. Per germline, CDR1 MNHNS and CDR2 SASEGT. The CDR3 here is CASSEAPSGSYEQYF. The CDR3 DNA follows: TGTGCCAGCAGTGAAGCGCCTAGCGGGTCCTACGAGCAGTACTTC.

The chain recombines TRBV13 with TRBJ2-1; D is unresolved. From germline, CDR1 is PRHDT and CDR2 FYEKMQ (reference sequence). The length of the CDR3 is 13 residues. Trimming stripped 5 bases from V and 6 bases from J, with 11 bases between. CDR3 region: CASSPAASNEQFF. CDR3 nucleotides: TGTGCCAGCAGCCCGGCCGCGAGCAATGAGCAGTTCTTC.

The chain uses TRBV28 and TRBJ1-4; D unresolved. Germline V gene lookup returns CDR1 MDHEN and CDR2 SYDVKM. This CDR3 comprises 14 residues. V was pared by 10 bases and J by 4 bases, with 16 bases between. The CDR3 nucleotides read TGTGCCATCAATAATGGACGAGATAATGAAAAACTGTTTTTT. Protein product: CAINNGRDNEKLFF.

The chain joins TRBV7-6 to TRBJ1-2; D remains unclear. V was trimmed by 5 bases and J by 4 bases, leaving 8 bases between them. Per the germline V gene, CDR1 is SGHVS and CDR2 is FNYEAQ. This CDR3 is built from 12 residues. CDR3 sequence reads: CASSRKTYGYTF. The CDR3 DNA reads TGTGCCAGCAGCAGAAAGACCTATGGCTACACCTTC.

The chain is built from TRBV9 and TRBJ2-7, with D perhaps matching TRBD1 (6 bases). Trimming removed 0 bases from V and 3 bases from J, with 10 bases in between. Per germline, CDR1 SGDLS and CDR2 YYNGEE. The CDR3 extends over 14 amino acids. The CDR3 protein is CASSVVAGDYEQYF. CDR3 bases: TGTGCCAGCAGCGTAGTGGCAGGGGACTACGAGCAGTACTTC. Looking up the rest from reference TRBV9 and TRBJ2-7 gives the full variable domain: DSGVTQTPKHLITATGQRVTLRCSPRSGDLSVYWYQQSLDQGLQFLIQYYNGEERAKGNILERFSAQQFPDLHSELNLSSLELGDSALYFCASSVVAGDYEQYFGPGTRLTVT.

With regard to this clone: Other nucleotide sequences from this sample produce the same CDR3. The J gene is TRBJ2-1, the V gene TRBV9, with 8 bases identical to TRBD2. V shed 1 base, J shed 4 bases, and the junction held 1 base outside the gene matches. The CDR3 totals 14 residues. CDR1 and CDR2 from the germline V gene are SGDLS and YYNGEE. DNA for the CDR3: TGTGCCAGCAGCGTATCTAGCGGGTACAATGAGCAGTTCTTC. This codes for CASSVSSGYNEQFF.

The rearrangement joins TRBV28 to TRBJ2-1; TRBD2 agrees at 7 bases. This CDR3 has 12 residues. Trimming removed 3 bases from V and 15 bases from J; junction bases left unmatched: 8. Germline assignment: CDR1 MDHEN and CDR2 SYDVKM. The CDR3 region has the DNA TGTGCCAGCAGTTTTCGGGAGGACGGGGGGTTCTTC. Translation gives CASSFREDGGFF.

The chain joins TRBV6-4 to TRBJ2-3; 14 nucleotides match TRBD2. With 5 bases clipped from V and 6 bases from J, the junction kept 4 bases outside the gene matches. The CDR3 has 15 residues. Germline V lookup: CDR1 MRHNA, CDR2 SNTAGT. Here the CDR3 DNA reads TGTGCCAGCAGTCAGGGACTAGCGGGAGCTGATACGCAGTATTTT. It translates to CASSQGLAGADTQYF.